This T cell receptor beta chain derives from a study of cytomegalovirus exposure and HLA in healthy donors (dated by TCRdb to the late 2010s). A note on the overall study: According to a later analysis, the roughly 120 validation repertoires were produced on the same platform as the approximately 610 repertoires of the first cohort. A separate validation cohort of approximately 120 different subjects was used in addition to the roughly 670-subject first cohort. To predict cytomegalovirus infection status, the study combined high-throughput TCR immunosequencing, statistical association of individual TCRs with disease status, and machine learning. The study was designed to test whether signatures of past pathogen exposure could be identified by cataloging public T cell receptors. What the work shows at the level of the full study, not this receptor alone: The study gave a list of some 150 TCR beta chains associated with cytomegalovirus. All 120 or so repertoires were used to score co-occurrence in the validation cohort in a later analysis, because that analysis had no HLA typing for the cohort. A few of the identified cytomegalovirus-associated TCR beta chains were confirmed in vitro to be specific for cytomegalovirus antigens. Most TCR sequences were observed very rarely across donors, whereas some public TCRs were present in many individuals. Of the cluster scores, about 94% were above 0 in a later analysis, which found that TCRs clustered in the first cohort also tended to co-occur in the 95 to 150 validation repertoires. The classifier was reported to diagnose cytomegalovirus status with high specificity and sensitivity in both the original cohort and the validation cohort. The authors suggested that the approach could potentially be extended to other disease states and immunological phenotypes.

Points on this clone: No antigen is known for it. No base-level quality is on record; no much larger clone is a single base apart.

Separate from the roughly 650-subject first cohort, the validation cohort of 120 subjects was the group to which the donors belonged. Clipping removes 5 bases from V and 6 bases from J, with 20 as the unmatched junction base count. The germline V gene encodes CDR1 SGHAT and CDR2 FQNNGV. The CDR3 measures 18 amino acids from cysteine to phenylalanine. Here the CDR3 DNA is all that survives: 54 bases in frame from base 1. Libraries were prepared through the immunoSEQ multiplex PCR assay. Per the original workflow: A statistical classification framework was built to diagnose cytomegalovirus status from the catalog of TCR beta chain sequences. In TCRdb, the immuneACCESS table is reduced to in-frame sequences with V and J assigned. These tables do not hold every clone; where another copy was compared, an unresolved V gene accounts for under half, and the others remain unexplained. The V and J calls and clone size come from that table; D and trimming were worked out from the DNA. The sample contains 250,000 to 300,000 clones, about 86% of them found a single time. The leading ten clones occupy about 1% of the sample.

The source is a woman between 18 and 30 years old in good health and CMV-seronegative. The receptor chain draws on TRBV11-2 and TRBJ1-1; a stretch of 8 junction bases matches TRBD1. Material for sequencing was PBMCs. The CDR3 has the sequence CASSPRTGKLLRDAEAFF. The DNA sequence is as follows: TGTGCCAGCAGCCCTCGGACAGGGAAACTCCTCAGGGACGCTGAAGCTTTCTTT.